This T cell receptor (beta chain) was sequenced in a study of OX40 agonist ivuxolimab in advanced cancers. Study-wide results and caveats: Among T cells, CD8+ cells averaged more expanded clones than CD4+ cells.

In this sample, this clone turned up once. The antigen is not known. This CDR3 is 13 amino acids long. V dropped 6 bases and J dropped 2; count of bases not matched to a gene: 3. CDR1 is KGHSY and CDR2 is FQNENV in the germline V gene. TCRdb's table, derived via immunoSEQ multiplex PCR, lists solely in-frame clones and lacks some. The top ten clones hold more than 0.45% of a sample with more than 100,000 clones, 75% to 90% of them seen once. Sample: CD4+ or CD8+ T cells sorted from blood, taken in a trial of the OX40 agonist ivuxolimab. The gene calls are TRBV16 and TRBJ1-1; 7 bases are a match to TRBD1. The sequence was obtained from an adult with an advanced solid tumor such as melanoma, head and neck, liver or kidney cancer. CDR3 nucleotide sequence: TGTGCCAGCAGACGACAGGGAAACACTGAAGCTTTCTTT. This codes for CASRRQGNTEAFF.